The T cell receptor beta chain described here comes from a study of OX40 agonist ivuxolimab in advanced cancers. Produced via immunoSEQ multiplex PCR; TCRdb's table is partial and in-frame only. The table lists more than 60,000 clones, around 87% of them singletons. Blood sampling was done at baseline, cycle 4 day 1, and cycle 7 day 1. Source: CD4+ or CD8+ T cells sorted from blood, taken in a trial of the OX40 agonist ivuxolimab. This receptor was obtained from an adult with an advanced solid tumor such as melanoma, head and neck, liver or kidney cancer.

For the CDR3, the DNA is TGTGCCAGCAGTGGCTCGGGGAGTGGAGGCTACACCTTC. Protein sequence: CASSGSGSGGYTF. The chain couples TRBV28 to TRBJ1-2; D is undetermined. The ends were cut back, 5 bases at V and 8 bases at J, with 15 bases in the middle. CDR3 length: 13 residues. Per the germline V gene, CDR1 is MDHEN and CDR2 is SYDVKM.